The 15 T cell receptor beta chains listed next were all sequenced from one sample in a study of identical twins. TCRdb used MiXCR to reprocess the 5' RACE reads, holding one entry per CDR3 protein. There are fewer than 800,000 distinct CDR3 sequences in the sample; roughly 7.1% occur only once, and less than 2% lies in the top ten. The same sample was also studied in work on yellow fever vaccine responses in identical twins.

The source material was PBMCs. The receptors originated from a woman aged 18-29 years in good health.

This clonotype was seen at least ten times. V and J are TRBV29-1 and TRBJ1-1; D is perhaps TRBD1 (6 bases). The CDR3 totals 14 residues. Germline values: CDR1 SQVTM, CDR2 ANQGSEA. V shed 4 bases and J shed 1 base, with 13 bases lying between them. CDR3 sequence reads: CSVVPGHRNTEAFF. DNA for the CDR3: TGCAGCGTTGTCCCGGGACACAGGAACACTGAAGCTTTCTTT.

This clonotype was detected a few times. The chain carries TRBV4-1 and TRBJ2-5; 7 bases map to TRBD2. The CDR3 length is 16 residues. Unmatched junction bases numbered 12, after V lost 4 bases and J lost 4 bases. Germline assignment: CDR1 MGHRA and CDR2 YSYEKL. The CDR3 loop is CASSPSTGGFGETQYF. In DNA form, the CDR3 reads TGCGCCAGCAGCCCCTCAACGGGAGGTTTTGGAGAGACCCAGTACTTC.

This clonotype was seen a few times. The rearrangement uses TRBV29-1 and TRBJ2-1; tentatively, D is TRBD2 (6 bases). Per germline, CDR1 SQVTM and CDR2 ANQGSEA. Trimming took off 4 bases at V and 8 bases at J, with 15 bases between the two ends. The CDR3 totals 13 residues. This CDR3 reads CSVADFVADEQFF. Written as DNA, the CDR3 is TGCAGCGTTGCAGACTTTGTAGCGGATGAGCAGTTCTTC.

DNA of the CDR3: TGTGCCAGCAGCTTACCTAGCGGGGCTGGTGAGCAGTTCTTC. It encodes CASSLPSGAGEQFF. This chain uses TRBV7-9 with TRBJ2-1, with 9 bases lining up with TRBD2. Germline CDR1 is SEHNR and CDR2 is FQNEAQ (reference sequence). The CDR3 spans 14 residues. With 2 bases clipped from V and 9 bases from J, the junction kept 5 bases outside the gene matches.

This clonotype has ten or more counts. This CDR3 reads CASSLNPSNEQFF. CDR3 coding DNA: TGTGCCAGCAGCTTAAACCCATCCAATGAGCAGTTCTTC. The chain uses TRBV7-3 and TRBJ2-1; D remains ambiguous. The ends were cut back, 1 base at V and 6 bases at J, with 7 bases in the middle. The CDR3 consists of 13 residues. The V gene's germline CDR1 is SGHTA and CDR2 FQGTGA.

This sequence joins TRBV29-1 and TRBJ2-1, with D perhaps being TRBD1 or TRBD2 (6 bases each). There are 19 residues in the CDR3. The germline V gene has CDR1 SQVTM and CDR2 ANQGSEA. V gave up 2 bases and J gave up 0 bases, with 23 bases separating them. CDR3 bases: TGCAGCGTTGAACCCTTCGGGGGCCTTAGCGTTAGCTCCTACAATGAGCAGTTCTTC. It specifies CSVEPFGGLSVSSYNEQFF.

In this sample, this clonotype turned up a few times. The CDR3 nucleotides read TGTGCCAGCTGCAAGTATAGACTAGCGGGGGGTCGGAGTTCCGCGAACACCGGGGAGCTGTTTTTT. Amino acid sequence: CASCKYRLAGGRSSANTGELFF. The J gene is TRBJ2-2, the V gene TRBV21-1; TRBD2, the table's D call, lacks a check against the DNA. TRBV21-1 constitutes a pseudogene. The length of the CDR3 is 22 residues.

This clonotype was counted at least ten times. The V gene is TRBV6-1, the J gene TRBJ1-2; no clear D gene. Germline V gives CDR1 MNHNS, CDR2 SASEGT. Trimming removed 10 bases at V and 7 bases at J, with 22 bases between. This CDR3 contains 14 residues. CDR3 amino acids: CATFEGWEGGGYTF. CDR3 sequence (DNA): TGTGCCACCTTCGAAGGTTGGGAGGGTGGTGGCTACACCTTC.

This clonotype was observed at least ten times. This chain uses TRBV12-3 or TRBV12-4 with TRBJ2-3; 8 positions agree with TRBD2. The CDR3 consists of 14 residues. V shed 5 bases and J 1 base; nucleotides not matched to a gene: 2. CDR3 nucleotide sequence: TGTGCCAGCAGTATACTAGCGGGCACAGATACGCAGTATTTT. Its protein is CASSILAGTDTQYF.

Ten or more counts support this clonotype. This chain links TRBV5-1 with TRBJ1-1; the D gene is possibly TRBD1 (5 bases). The ends were cut back, 4 bases at V and 0 bases at J, with 13 bases in the middle. The germline gives CDR1 SGHRS, CDR2 YFSETQ. The CDR3 consists of 15 residues. CDR3 DNA: TGCGCCAGCAGCACCTCCAGGGTAATGAACACTGAAGCTTTCTTT. This encodes CASSTSRVMNTEAFF.

This clonotype showed up many times. This chain connects TRBV20-1 to TRBJ2-4; D could derive from TRBD1 or TRBD2 (5 bases each). Germline assignment: CDR1 DFQATT and CDR2 SNEGSKA (reference sequence). This CDR3 spans 13 amino acids. Trimming removed 0 bases at V and 11 bases at J, with 14 bases between. In DNA form, the CDR3 reads TGCAGTGCTAGAGATCCAGGGAGAAAGGTTCAGTACTTC. It codes for CSARDPGRKVQYF.

This clonotype was recorded many times. The chain couples TRBV12-3 or TRBV12-4 to TRBJ2-1, with 7 positions matching TRBD2. The CDR3 is made up of 15 amino acids. V lost 6 bases and J lost 6; bases outside the gene matches: 11. This CDR3 is CASSRPGLTSNEQFF. In nucleotides, the CDR3 is TGTGCCAGCAGCCGACCGGGACTAACCTCCAATGAGCAGTTCTTC.

This clonotype was found a few times. This rearrangement joins TRBV7-9 to TRBJ2-6, with D maybe TRBD2 (5 bases). The germline gives CDR1 SEHNR, CDR2 FQNEAQ (reference sequence). V lost 1 base and J 4 bases, leaving 8 bases between the germline ends. This CDR3 has 15 residues. The CDR3 region has the DNA TGTGCCAGCAGCTTAGTAGCGACCGGGGCCAACGTCCTGACTTTC. Translation gives CASSLVATGANVLTF.

This clonotype has ten or more counts. J is TRBJ2-2 and V is TRBV12-3 or TRBV12-4; 8 bases are a match to TRBD2. V shed 3 bases and J 5 bases; nucleotides not matched to a gene: 5. This CDR3 is built from 15 residues. CDR3 DNA sequence: TGTGCCAGCAGTTTCATGCGGGGGGCTACCGGGGAGCTGTTTTTT. It yields the protein CASSFMRGATGELFF.

This clonotype was detected only a few times. The chain recombines TRBV3-1 with TRBJ2-2, with 10 bases fitting TRBD2. V was pared by 4 bases and J by 2 bases, with 10 bases of the junction left unmatched. There are 18 residues in the CDR3. Germline assignment: CDR1 LGHDT and CDR2 YNNKEL (reference sequence). CDR3 region: CASSPWTSGGGNTGELFF. In nucleotides, the CDR3 is TGTGCCAGCAGCCCGTGGACTAGCGGAGGGGGAAACACCGGGGAGCTGTTTTTT.